This T cell receptor beta chain was sequenced for a study of blood T cell repertoires in COVID-19. Study in general: The samples span acute and convalescent COVID-19 from the United States, Italy and Spain.

Per the original data handling: Reference gene primers were amplified, and this amplification served to estimate nucleated cell counts. Only in-frame clones appear in the TCRdb table, and some are missing; sequencing was by immunoSEQ multiplex PCR. V and J calls and clone size are given by that table; D and trimming were obtained from the DNA. The table has about 90,000 clones, approximately 80% seen once. Germline CDR1 LGHNA, CDR2 YSLEER. Trimming cost V 0 bases and J 5 bases; bases outside gene matches: 5. This CDR3 spans 15 amino acids. The sequenced sample was peripheral blood. The chain carries TRBV4-3 and TRBJ1-1; 8 bases are a match to TRBD1. The receptor comes from a woman older than 75 with acute or convalescent COVID-19. The CDR3 nucleotides are TGCGCCAGCAGCCAAGATCAGGGGGCCAGGACTGAAGCTTTCTTT. It codes for CASSQDQGARTEAFF.